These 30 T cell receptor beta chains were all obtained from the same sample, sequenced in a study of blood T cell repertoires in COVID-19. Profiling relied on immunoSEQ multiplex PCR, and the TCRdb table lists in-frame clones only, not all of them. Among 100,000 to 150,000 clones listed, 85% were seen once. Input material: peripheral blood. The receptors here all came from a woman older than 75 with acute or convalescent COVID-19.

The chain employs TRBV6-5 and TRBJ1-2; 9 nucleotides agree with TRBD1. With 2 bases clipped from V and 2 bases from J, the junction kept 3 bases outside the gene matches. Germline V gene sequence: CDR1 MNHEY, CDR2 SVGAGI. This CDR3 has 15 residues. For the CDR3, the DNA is TGTGCCAGCAGTTACCGGGACAGGGCAAACTATGGCTACACCTTC. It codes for CASSYRDRANYGYTF.

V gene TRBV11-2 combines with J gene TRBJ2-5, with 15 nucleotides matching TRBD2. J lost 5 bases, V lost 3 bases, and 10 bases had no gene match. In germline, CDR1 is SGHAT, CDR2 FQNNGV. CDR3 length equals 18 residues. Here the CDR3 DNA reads TGTGCCAGCAGCTTGGGCGCCGGGACTAGCGGGGGGCAGGAGACCCAGTACTTC. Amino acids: CASSLGAGTSGGQETQYF.

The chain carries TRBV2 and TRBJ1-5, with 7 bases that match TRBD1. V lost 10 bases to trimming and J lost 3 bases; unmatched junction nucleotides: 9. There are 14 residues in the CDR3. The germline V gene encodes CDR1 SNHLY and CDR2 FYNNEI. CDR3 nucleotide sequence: TGTGCCACCTCCCGACAGGGCGACAATCAGCCCCAGCATTTT. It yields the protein CATSRQGDNQPQHF.

Here the CDR3 reads CASSLQGANTEAFF. The DNA for the CDR3 is TGTGCCAGCAGCCTACAGGGGGCGAACACTGAAGCTTTCTTT. V usage is TRBV3-1 (or the pseudogene TRBV3-2) and J usage is TRBJ1-1, with 9 nucleotides matching TRBD1. The germline V gene encodes CDR1 LGHDT and CDR2 YNNKEL (reference sequence). J lost 1 base, V lost 4 bases, and 1 base had no gene match. This CDR3 has 14 amino acids.

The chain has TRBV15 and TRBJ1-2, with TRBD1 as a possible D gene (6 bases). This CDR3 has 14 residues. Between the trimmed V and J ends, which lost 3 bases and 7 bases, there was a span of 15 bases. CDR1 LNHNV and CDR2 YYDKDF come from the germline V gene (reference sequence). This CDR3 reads CATSSADRFRGYTF. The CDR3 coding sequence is TGTGCCACCAGCAGCGCCGACAGGTTTCGTGGCTACACCTTC.

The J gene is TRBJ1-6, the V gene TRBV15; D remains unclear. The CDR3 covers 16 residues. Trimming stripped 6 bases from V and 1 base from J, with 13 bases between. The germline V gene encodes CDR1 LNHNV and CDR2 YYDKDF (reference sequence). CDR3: CATSLRSGSYNSPLHF. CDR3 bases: TGTGCCACCAGTCTGAGGTCCGGGTCCTATAATTCACCCCTCCACTTT.

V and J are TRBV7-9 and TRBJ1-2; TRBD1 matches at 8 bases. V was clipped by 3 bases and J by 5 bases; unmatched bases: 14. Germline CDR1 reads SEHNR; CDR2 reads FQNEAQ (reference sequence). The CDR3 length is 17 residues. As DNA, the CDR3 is TGTGCCAGCAGCTTTAGTGCGGCAGGGGGCGGTTTATATGGCTACACCTTC. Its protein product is CASSFSAAGGGLYGYTF. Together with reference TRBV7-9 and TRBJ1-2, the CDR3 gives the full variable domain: DTGVSQNPRHKITKRGQNVTFRCDPISEHNRLYWYRQTLGQGPEFLTYFQNEAQLEKSRLLSDRFSAERPKGSFSTLEIQRTEQGDSAMYLCASSFSAAGGGLYGYTFGSGTRLTVV.

CDR3 sequence: CASSVIPGNTDTQYF. For the CDR3, the DNA is TGTGCCAGCAGCGTCATCCCCGGGAACACAGATACGCAGTATTTT. This chain joins TRBV9 and TRBJ2-3, with D tentatively TRBD2 (5 bases). Germline V gene data show CDR1 as SGDLS and CDR2 as YYNGEE. This CDR3 spans 15 amino acids. V lost 2 bases to trimming and J lost 2 bases, with 12 bases between them. Filled out from reference TRBV9 and TRBJ2-3, the complete variable domain reads DSGVTQTPKHLITATGQRVTLRCSPRSGDLSVYWYQQSLDQGLQFLIQYYNGEERAKGNILERFSAQQFPDLHSELNLSSLELGDSALYFCASSVIPGNTDTQYFGPGTRLTVL.

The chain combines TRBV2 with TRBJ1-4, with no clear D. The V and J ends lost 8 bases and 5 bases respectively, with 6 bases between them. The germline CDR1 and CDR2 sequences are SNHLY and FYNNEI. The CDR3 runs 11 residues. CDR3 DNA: TGTGCCAGCTGGGCCAATGAAAAACTGTTTTTT. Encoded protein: CASWANEKLFF.

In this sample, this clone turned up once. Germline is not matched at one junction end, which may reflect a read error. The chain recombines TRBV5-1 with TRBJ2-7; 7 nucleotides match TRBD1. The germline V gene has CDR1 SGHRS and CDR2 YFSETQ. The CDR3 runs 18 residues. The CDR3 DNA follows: TGCGCCAGCAGCGTTGACCCCCCGGGACAGTCAAGCGTGTTCGTGCCGACGTTC. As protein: CASSVDPPGQSSVFVPTF.

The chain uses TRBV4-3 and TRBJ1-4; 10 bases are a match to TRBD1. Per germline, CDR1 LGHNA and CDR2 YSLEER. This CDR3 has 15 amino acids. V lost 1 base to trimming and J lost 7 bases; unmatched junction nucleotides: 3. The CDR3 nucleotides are TGCGCCAGCAGCCAAGCGGGGACAGGGGCTGAAAAACTGTTTTTT. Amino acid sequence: CASSQAGTGAEKLFF.

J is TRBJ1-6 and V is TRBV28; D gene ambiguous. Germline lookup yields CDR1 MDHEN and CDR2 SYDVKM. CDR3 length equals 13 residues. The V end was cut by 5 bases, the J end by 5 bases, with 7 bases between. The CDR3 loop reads CASSQQDNSPLHF. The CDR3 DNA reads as TGTGCCAGCAGTCAGCAGGATAATTCACCCCTCCACTTT.

CDR3 sequence: CASSEMTAGSTGELFF. In nucleotides, the CDR3 is TGTGCCAGCAGTGAAATGACAGCCGGGTCCACCGGGGAGCTGTTTTTT. This chain links TRBV6-1 with TRBJ2-2; TRBD1 might be the D (5 bases). The V end was cut by 2 bases, the J end by 4 bases, with 14 bases between. The CDR3 totals 16 residues. Germline V gene sequence: CDR1 MNHNS, CDR2 SASEGT.

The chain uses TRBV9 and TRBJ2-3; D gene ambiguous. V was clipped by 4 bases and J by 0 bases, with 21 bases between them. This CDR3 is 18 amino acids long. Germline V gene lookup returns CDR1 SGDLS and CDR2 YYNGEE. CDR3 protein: CASSSHLPSPTSTDTQYF. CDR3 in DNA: TGTGCCAGCAGCAGCCATCTCCCGTCACCCACTAGCACAGATACGCAGTATTTT. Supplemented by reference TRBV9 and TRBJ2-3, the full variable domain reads DSGVTQTPKHLITATGQRVTLRCSPRSGDLSVYWYQQSLDQGLQFLIQYYNGEERAKGNILERFSAQQFPDLHSELNLSSLELGDSALYFCASSSHLPSPTSTDTQYFGPGTRLTVL.

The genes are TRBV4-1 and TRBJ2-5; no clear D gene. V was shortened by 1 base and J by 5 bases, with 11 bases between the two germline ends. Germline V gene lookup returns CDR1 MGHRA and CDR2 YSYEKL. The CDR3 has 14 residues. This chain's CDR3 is CASSQVQVRETQYF. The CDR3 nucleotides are TGCGCCAGCAGCCAAGTTCAAGTCCGGGAGACCCAGTACTTC.

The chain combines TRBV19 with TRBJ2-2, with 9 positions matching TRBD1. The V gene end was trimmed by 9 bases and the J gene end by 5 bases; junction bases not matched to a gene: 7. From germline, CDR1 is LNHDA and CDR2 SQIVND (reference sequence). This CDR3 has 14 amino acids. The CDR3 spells CASKGQGGTGELFF. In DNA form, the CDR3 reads TGTGCCAGCAAGGGACAGGGAGGGACCGGGGAGCTGTTTTTT. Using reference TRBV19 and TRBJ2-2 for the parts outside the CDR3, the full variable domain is DGGITQSPKYLFRKEGQNVTLSCEQNLNHDAMYWYRQDPGQGLRLIYYSQIVNDFQKGDIAEGYSVSREKKESFPLTVTSAQKNPTAFYLCASKGQGGTGELFFGEGSRLTVL.

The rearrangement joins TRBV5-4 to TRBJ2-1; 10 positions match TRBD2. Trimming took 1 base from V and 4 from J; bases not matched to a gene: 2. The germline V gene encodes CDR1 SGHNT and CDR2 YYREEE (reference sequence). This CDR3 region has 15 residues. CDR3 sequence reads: CASSLQAGGYNEQFF. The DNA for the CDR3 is TGTGCCAGCAGCTTGCAAGCGGGGGGGTACAATGAGCAGTTCTTC.

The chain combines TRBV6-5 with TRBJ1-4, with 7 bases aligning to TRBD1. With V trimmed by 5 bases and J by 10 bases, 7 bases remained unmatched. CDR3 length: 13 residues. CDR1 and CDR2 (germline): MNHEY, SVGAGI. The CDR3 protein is CASSLGTEGKLFF. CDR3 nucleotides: TGTGCCAGCAGTCTTGGGACAGAAGGAAAACTGTTTTTT.

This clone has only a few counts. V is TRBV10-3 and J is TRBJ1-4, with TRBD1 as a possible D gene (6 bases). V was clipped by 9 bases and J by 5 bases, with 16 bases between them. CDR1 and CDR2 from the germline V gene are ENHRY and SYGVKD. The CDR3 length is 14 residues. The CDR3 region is CAMIAGEGNEKLFF. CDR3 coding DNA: TGTGCCATGATTGCAGGGGAAGGGAATGAAAAACTGTTTTTT.

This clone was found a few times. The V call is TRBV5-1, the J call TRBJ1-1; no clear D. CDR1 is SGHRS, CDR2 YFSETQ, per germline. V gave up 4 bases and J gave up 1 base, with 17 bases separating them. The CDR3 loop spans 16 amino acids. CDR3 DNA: TGCGCCAGCAGCCTAATCGGAGGGTGGGAGAACACTGAAGCTTTCTTT. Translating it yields CASSLIGGWENTEAFF. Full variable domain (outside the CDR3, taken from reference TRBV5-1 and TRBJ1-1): KAGVTQTPRYLIKTRGQQVTLSCSPISGHRSVSWYQQTPGQGLQFLFEYFSETQRNKGNFPGRFSGRQFSNSRSEMNVSTLELGDSALYLCASSLIGGWENTEAFFGQGTRLTVV.

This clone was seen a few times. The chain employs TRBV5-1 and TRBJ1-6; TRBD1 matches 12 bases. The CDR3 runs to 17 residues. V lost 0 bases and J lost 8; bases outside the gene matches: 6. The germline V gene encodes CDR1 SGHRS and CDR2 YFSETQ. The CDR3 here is CASSLGPGQGAYSPLHF. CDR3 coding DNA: TGCGCCAGCAGCTTGGGTCCGGGACAGGGGGCATATTCACCCCTCCACTTT. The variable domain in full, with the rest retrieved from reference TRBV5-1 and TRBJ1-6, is KAGVTQTPRYLIKTRGQQVTLSCSPISGHRSVSWYQQTPGQGLQFLFEYFSETQRNKGNFPGRFSGRQFSNSRSEMNVSTLELGDSALYLCASSLGPGQGAYSPLHFGNGTRLTVT.

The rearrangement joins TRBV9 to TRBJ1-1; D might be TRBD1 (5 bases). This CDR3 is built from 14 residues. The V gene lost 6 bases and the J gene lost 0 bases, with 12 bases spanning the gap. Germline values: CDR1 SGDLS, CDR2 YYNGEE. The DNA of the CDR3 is TGTGCCAGCACGAGGGGCGGGATGAACACTGAAGCTTTCTTT. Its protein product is CASTRGGMNTEAFF.

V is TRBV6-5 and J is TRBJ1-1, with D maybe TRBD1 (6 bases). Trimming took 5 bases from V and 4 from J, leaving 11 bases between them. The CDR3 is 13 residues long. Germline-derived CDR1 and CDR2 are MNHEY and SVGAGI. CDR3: CASSKDRSTEAFF. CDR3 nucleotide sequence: TGTGCCAGCAGTAAGGACAGATCCACTGAAGCTTTCTTT.

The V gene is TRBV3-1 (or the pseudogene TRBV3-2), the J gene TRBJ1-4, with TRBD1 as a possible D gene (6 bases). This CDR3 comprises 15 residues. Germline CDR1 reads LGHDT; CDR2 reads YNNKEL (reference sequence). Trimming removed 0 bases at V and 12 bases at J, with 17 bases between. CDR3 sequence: CASSQEGTRRSQLFF. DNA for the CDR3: TGTGCCAGCAGCCAAGAGGGGACACGGAGGTCTCAACTGTTTTTT.

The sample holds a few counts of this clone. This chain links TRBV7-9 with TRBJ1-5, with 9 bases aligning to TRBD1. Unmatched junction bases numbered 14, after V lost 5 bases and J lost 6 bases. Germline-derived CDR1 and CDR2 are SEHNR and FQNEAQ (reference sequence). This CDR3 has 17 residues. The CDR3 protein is CASSRGTGRERFQPQHF. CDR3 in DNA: TGTGCCAGCAGCCGAGGGACAGGGCGCGAGAGATTTCAGCCCCAGCATTTT.

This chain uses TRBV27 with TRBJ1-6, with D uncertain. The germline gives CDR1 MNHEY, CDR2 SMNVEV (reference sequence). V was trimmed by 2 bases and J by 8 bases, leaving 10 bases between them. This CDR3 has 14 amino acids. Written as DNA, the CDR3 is TGTGCCAGCAGTTTACGGGAGGGTTATTCACCCCTCCACTTT. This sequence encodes CASSLREGYSPLHF.

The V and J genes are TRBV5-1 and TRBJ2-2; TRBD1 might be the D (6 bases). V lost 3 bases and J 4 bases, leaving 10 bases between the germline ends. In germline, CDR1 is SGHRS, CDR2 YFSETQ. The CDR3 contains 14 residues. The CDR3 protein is CASSWTVGTGELFF. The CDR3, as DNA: TGCGCCAGCAGCTGGACAGTGGGCACCGGGGAGCTGTTTTTT.

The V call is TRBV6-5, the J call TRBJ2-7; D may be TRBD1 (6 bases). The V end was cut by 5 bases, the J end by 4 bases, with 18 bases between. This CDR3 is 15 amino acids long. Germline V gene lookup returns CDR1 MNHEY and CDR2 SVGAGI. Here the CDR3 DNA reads TGTGCCAGCAGTAACCCTCGACAGGTCGGGTACGAGCAGTACTTC. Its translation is CASSNPRQVGYEQYF.

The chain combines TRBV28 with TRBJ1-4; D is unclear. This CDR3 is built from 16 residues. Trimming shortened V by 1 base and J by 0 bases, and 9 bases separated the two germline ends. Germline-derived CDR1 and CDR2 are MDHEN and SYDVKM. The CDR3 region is CASSLYPGSTNEKLFF. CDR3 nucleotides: TGTGCCAGCAGTTTATATCCGGGTTCAACTAATGAAAAACTGTTTTTT.

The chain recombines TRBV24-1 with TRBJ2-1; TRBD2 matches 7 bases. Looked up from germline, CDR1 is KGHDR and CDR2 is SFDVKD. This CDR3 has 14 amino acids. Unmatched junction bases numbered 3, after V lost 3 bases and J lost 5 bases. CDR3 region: CATSDAGGDNEQFF. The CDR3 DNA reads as TGTGCCACCAGTGATGCTGGGGGGGACAATGAGCAGTTCTTC.